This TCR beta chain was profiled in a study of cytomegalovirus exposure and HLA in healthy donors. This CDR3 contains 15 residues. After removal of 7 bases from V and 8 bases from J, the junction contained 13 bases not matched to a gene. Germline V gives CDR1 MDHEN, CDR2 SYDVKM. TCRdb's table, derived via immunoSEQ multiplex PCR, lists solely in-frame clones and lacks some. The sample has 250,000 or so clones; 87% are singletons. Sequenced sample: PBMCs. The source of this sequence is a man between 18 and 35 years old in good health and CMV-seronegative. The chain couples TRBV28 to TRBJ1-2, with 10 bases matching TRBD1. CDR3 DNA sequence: TGTGCCAGCACCGATGGGACAGGGGATTGGGTGGGCTACACCTTC. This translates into CASTDGTGDWVGYTF.